These 23 T cell receptor beta chains were all obtained from the same sample, sequenced in a study of T cells in women clearing cervical HPV infection. TCRdb's table, derived via immunoSEQ multiplex PCR, lists solely in-frame clones and lacks some. Here the sample table reports over 25,000 clones. Sequenced input: blood buffy coat. Source of these receptors: a woman between 18 and 70 years old with a cervical HPV16 infection that either progressed to CIN3+ or cleared (not recorded which).

About this clone itself: The CDR3 end is not reached by the read, which stops 3 residues before it; the germline J gene fills it in. V and J are TRBV7-6 and TRBJ2-1; no firm D call. V was shortened by 5 bases and J by 0 bases, with 5 bases between the two germline ends. Per the germline V gene, CDR1 is SGHVS and CDR2 is FNYEAQ. There are 13 residues in the CDR3. The CDR3 DNA, read in part, is TGTGCCAGCAGCGGTAGCTCCTACAATGAG. Protein product: CASSGSSYNE. The CDR3 in its entirety is CASSGSSYNEQFF.

To note about this clone: The read ends 3 residues shy of where the CDR3 ends; the end is completed using the germline J gene. The chain couples TRBV5-1 to TRBJ1-1, with TRBD1 matching 8 bases. The V segment lost 0 bases and the J segment 7 bases; nucleotides outside the gene matches: 11. CDR1 is SGHRS and CDR2 is YFSETQ in the germline V gene. This CDR3 spans 16 amino acids. The CDR3 here is CASSLEGQGVGGEAFF. The sequenced part of the CDR3 DNA is TGCGCCAGCAGCTTGGAAGGACAGGGAGTGGGAGGTGAA.

A word on this clone: The read halts 3 residues ahead of the CDR3 end, with the missing end drawn from the germline J gene. The chain is built from TRBV20-1 and TRBJ2-3; TRBD1 aligns across 9 bases. The CDR3 sequence is 17 residues long. Germline assignment: CDR1 DFQATT and CDR2 SNEGSKA (reference sequence). Here the CDR3 reads CSASKGQGYLGQETQYF. Partial CDR3 DNA: TGCAGTGCTAGTAAGGGACAGGGCTACCTAGGCCAAGAGACG.

On this clone: The read finishes 3 residues shy of the CDR3 end, and the germline J gene is used to complete it. This chain connects TRBV6-4 to TRBJ2-1; the match to TRBD2 covers 8 bases. The ends lost 6 bases at V and 4 bases at J; junction bases unmatched: 5. This CDR3 has 14 amino acids. Germline V CDR1 and CDR2: MRHNA, SNTAGT. The CDR3 loop reads CASRAGAFYNEQFF. The CDR3 bases that were read are TGTGCCAGCAGAGCGGGAGCTTTTTACAATGAG.

For this clone: The read stops 3 residues short of the end of the CDR3; the missing end is completed from the germline J gene. The chain uses TRBV30 and TRBJ1-2; D not certain. CDR3 length: 13 residues. V lost 0 bases and J 3 bases, leaving 8 bases between the germline ends. Germline V gene data show CDR1 as GTSNPN and CDR2 as SVGIG (reference sequence). CDR3 DNA, as far as it was read: TGTGCCTGGAGTGTAAGATCGGACTATGGC. As protein: CAWSVRSDYG. The whole CDR3 is CAWSVRSDYGYTF.

For this clone: With the read ending 3 residues before the CDR3 end, the germline J gene is used to fill in that end. The chain has TRBV5-4 and TRBJ2-3; a possible D gene is TRBD2 (5 bases). Trimming shortened V by 3 bases and J by 3 bases, and 8 bases separated the two germline ends. The CDR3 loop spans 13 amino acids. The germline CDR1 and CDR2 sequences are SGHNT and YYREEE (reference sequence). CDR3 DNA, as far as it was read: TGTGCCAGCAGCTCGACTACGACAGATACG. Amino acid sequence: CASSSTTTDT. The CDR3 in its entirety is CASSSTTTDTQYF.

Details on this clone: The read finishes 3 residues shy of the CDR3 end, and the germline J gene is used to complete it. This chain uses TRBV7-9 with TRBJ2-4, with a possible D match to TRBD2 (5 bases). V dropped 5 bases and J dropped 5 bases, with 13 bases sitting between them. The CDR3 has 14 residues. Germline V lookup: CDR1 SEHNR, CDR2 FQNEAQ (reference sequence). Incomplete CDR3 DNA: TGTGCCAGCAGCCCGGTTAGCGCTGAAAACATT. Residues: CASSPVSAENI. The whole CDR3 reads CASSPVSAENIQYF.

Note on this clone: Sequencing ends 3 residues short of the CDR3 end; the germline J gene provides the rest. This chain uses TRBV5-1 with TRBJ2-6; D is perhaps TRBD2 (5 bases). Trimming shortened V by 1 base and J by 2 bases, and 10 bases separated the two germline ends. This CDR3 is built from 16 residues. The germline gives CDR1 SGHRS, CDR2 YFSETQ. The chain's CDR3 is CASSLSGIPGANVLTF. The CDR3 DNA, read in part, is TGCGCCAGCAGCTTGTCGGGGATCCCTGGGGCCAACGTC.

Turning to this clone: The CDR3 end is not reached by the read, which stops 3 residues before it; the germline J gene fills it in. The rearrangement links TRBV19 to TRBJ2-7; D not certain. In germline, CDR1 is LNHDA, CDR2 SQIVND (reference sequence). The V end lost 0 bases, the J end lost 1 base, and 7 bases lay between the germline ends. The CDR3 loop spans 14 amino acids. Here the CDR3 reads CASSIDPYSYEQYF. The DNA read from the CDR3 is TGTGCCAGTAGTATAGATCCCTATTCCTACGAG. Combining the CDR3 with reference TRBV19 and TRBJ2-7 gives the whole variable domain DGGITQSPKYLFRKEGQNVTLSCEQNLNHDAMYWYRQDPGQGLRLIYYSQIVNDFQKGDIAEGYSVSREKKESFPLTVTSAQKNPTAFYLCASSIDPYSYEQYFGPGTRLTVT.

Details on this clone: The CDR3 end is not reached by the read, which stops 3 residues before it; the germline J gene fills it in. The genes are TRBV7-3 and TRBJ2-7, with D maybe TRBD1 (6 bases). This CDR3 is built from 17 residues. Trimming pared 1 base from V and 0 bases from J, leaving 16 bases between. Germline V CDR1 and CDR2: SGHTA, FQGTGA. The CDR3 bases that were read are TGTGCCAGCAGCTTAATTGTGTTTTGGGACAACTCCTACGAG. This encodes CASSLIVFWDNSYE. The CDR3 reads in full as CASSLIVFWDNSYEQYF. Using reference TRBV7-3 and TRBJ2-7 for the parts outside the CDR3, the full variable domain is GAGVSQTPSNKVTEKGKYVELRCDPISGHTALYWYRQSLGQGPEFLIYFQGTGAADDSGLPNDRFFAVRPEGSVSTLKIQRTERGDSAVYLCASSLIVFWDNSYEQYFGPGTRLTVT.

Notes on this clone: The read terminates 3 residues ahead of where the CDR3 ends, so the germline J gene completes it. The chain has TRBV19 and TRBJ1-4; TRBD1 matches 7 bases. CDR1 is LNHDA, CDR2 SQIVND, per germline (reference sequence). The CDR3 extends over 13 amino acids. Unmatched junction bases numbered 9, after V lost 9 bases and J lost 8 bases. CDR3 sequence: CASRQGGEEKLFF. The part of the CDR3 DNA that was read is TGTGCCAGCAGACAGGGAGGAGAAGAAAAA.

Worth noting for this clone: The read terminates 3 residues ahead of where the CDR3 ends, so the germline J gene completes it. The V and J genes are TRBV30 and TRBJ2-1, with 10 bases identical to TRBD2. The junction had 8 bases not matched to a gene; V was cut back by 0 bases and J by 3 bases. The CDR3 totals 17 residues. Germline CDR1 GTSNPN, CDR2 SVGIG (reference sequence). CDR3 protein: CAWSVLSGRALYNEQFF. Partial CDR3 DNA: TGTGCCTGGAGTGTACTCAGCGGGAGGGCCCTCTACAATGAG.

For this clone: The CDR3 is cut off 3 residues early in the read; its end comes from the germline J gene. V and J are TRBV28 and TRBJ1-2; D ambiguous. The V end lost 10 bases, the J end lost 6 bases, and 24 bases lay between the germline ends. CDR3 size: 15 residues. Germline-derived CDR1 and CDR2 are MDHEN and SYDVKM. This chain's CDR3 is CAISTGGILANGYTF. CDR3 bases read: TGTGCCATCTCGACCGGCGGGATTCTGGCGAATGGC.

With respect to this clone: The read falls 3 residues short of the CDR3 end, and the missing part is taken from the germline J gene. This chain joins TRBV12-3 or TRBV12-4 and TRBJ2-7, with TRBD1 matching 8 bases. With 3 bases clipped from V and 3 bases from J, the junction kept 1 base outside the gene matches. The CDR3 contains 13 residues. The DNA read from the CDR3 is TGTGCCAGCAGTTTGGGACAGGACTACGAG. It is translated as CASSLGQDYE. The whole CDR3 is CASSLGQDYEQYF.

Turning to this clone: Coverage ceases 3 residues before the CDR3 finishes, and the germline J gene fills in the end. The chain uses TRBV5-6 and TRBJ1-1; no clear D. Germline CDR1 SGHDT, CDR2 YYEEEE. The CDR3 is made up of 11 amino acids. The V end lost 8 bases, the J end lost 3 bases, and 8 bases lay between the germline ends. CDR3 DNA (partial): TGTGCCAGACCGCGGGACACTGAA. Translated: CARPRDTE. The full CDR3 is CARPRDTEAFF.

Points on this clone: The sequence runs out 3 residues before the end of the CDR3; the remainder is reconstructed from the germline J gene. The chain uses TRBV2 and TRBJ1-4; D unclear. The V gene's germline CDR1 is SNHLY and CDR2 FYNNEI. The CDR3 loop spans 18 amino acids. The sequenced CDR3 bases are TGTGCCATCAATAGGTGGCGGGGTAACTCTAACCCTAATTCACCA. Its translation is CAINRWRGNSNPNSP. From start to end, the CDR3 is CAINRWRGNSNPNSPLFF. Looking up the rest from reference TRBV2 and TRBJ1-4 gives the full variable domain: EPEVTQTPSHQVTQMGQEVILRCVPISNHLYFYWYRQILGQKVEFLVSFYNNEISEKSEIFDDQFSVERPDGSNFTLKIRSTKLEDSAMYFCAINRWRGNSNPNSPLFFGSGTQLSVL.

The CDR3 bases that were read are TGTGCCAGCAGCTTAGAGGGCGTCCCAAACACTGAA. Protein product: CASSLEGVPNTE. The CDR3 in its entirety is CASSLEGVPNTEAFF. The chain uses TRBV7-9 and TRBJ1-1; D remains unclear. The CDR3 is cut off 3 residues early in the read; its end comes from the germline J gene. Germline assignment: CDR1 SEHNR and CDR2 FQNEAQ (reference sequence). Trimming left V 1 base short and J 2 bases short, with 11 bases between. The CDR3 sequence is 15 residues long.

Remarks on this clone: The read stops 3 residues short of the end of the CDR3; the missing end is completed from the germline J gene. The V and J genes are TRBV5-6 and TRBJ2-2; 10 bases map to TRBD1. Germline V gives CDR1 SGHDT, CDR2 YYEEEE. This CDR3 region has 14 residues. The covered CDR3 bases are TGTGCCAGCAGCCCCGGGACAGGGGACTCACCG. It is translated as CASSPGTGDSP. In full, the CDR3 reads CASSPGTGDSPLFF.

CDR3 loop: CASSIQETQYF. The sequenced CDR3 bases are TGTGCCAGCAGCATACAAGAGACC. This chain uses TRBV7-6 with TRBJ2-5; D not certain. The CDR3 end lies 3 residues beyond the end of the read and is filled in from the germline J gene. V was shortened by 5 bases and J by 2 bases, with 3 bases between the two germline ends. The CDR3 has 11 amino acids. Germline CDR1 and CDR2: SGHVS and FNYEAQ.

As regards this clone: The sequenced fragment ends 3 residues before the CDR3 boundary, so the rest is inferred from the germline J gene. This sequence joins TRBV7-3 and TRBJ2-7; D is perhaps TRBD2 (5 bases). Trimming shortened V by 2 bases and J by 3 bases, and 17 bases separated the two germline ends. CDR1 is SGHTA, CDR2 FQGTGA, per germline. The CDR3 is made up of 16 amino acids. The part of the CDR3 DNA that was read is TGTGCCAGCAGCTTAGAGGGCTGGCGGGCCGGCTACGAG. Amino acid sequence: CASSLEGWRAGYE. The whole CDR3 is CASSLEGWRAGYEQYF.

A word on this clone: Read coverage stops 3 residues before the CDR3 terminus; the germline J gene supplies the remainder. The chain carries TRBV30 and TRBJ2-7; 8 bases match TRBD1. Germline-derived CDR1 and CDR2 are GTSNPN and SVGIG (reference sequence). This CDR3 is 14 amino acids long. With V trimmed by 1 base and J by 3 bases, 5 bases remained unmatched. The CDR3 sequence is CAWSADRGSYEQYF. CDR3 DNA (partial): TGTGCCTGGAGTGCAGACAGGGGAAGCTACGAG.

The CDR3 DNA, read in part, is TGCGCCAGCAAAGCCAGCGGGGGCTCCTACGAG. It codes for CASKASGGSYE. The CDR3 in full is CASKASGGSYEQYF. The chain couples TRBV5-1 to TRBJ2-7; the match to TRBD2 covers 8 bases. The read stops 3 residues short of the end of the CDR3; the missing end is completed from the germline J gene. Trimming took 6 bases from V and 0 from J; bases not matched to a gene: 5. The CDR3 runs 14 residues. CDR1 and CDR2 (germline): SGHRS, YFSETQ.

This chain's CDR3 is CASAGGPIYGYTF. CDR3 DNA, as far as it was read: TGTGCCAGTGCCGGGGGGCCAATCTATGGC. This chain uses TRBV19 with TRBJ1-2; TRBD1 is a possible D gene (6 bases). Read coverage stops 3 residues before the CDR3 terminus; the germline J gene supplies the remainder. Trimming pared 8 bases from V and 4 bases from J, leaving 14 bases between. CDR1 is LNHDA and CDR2 is SQIVND in the germline V gene (reference sequence). The CDR3 covers 13 residues.